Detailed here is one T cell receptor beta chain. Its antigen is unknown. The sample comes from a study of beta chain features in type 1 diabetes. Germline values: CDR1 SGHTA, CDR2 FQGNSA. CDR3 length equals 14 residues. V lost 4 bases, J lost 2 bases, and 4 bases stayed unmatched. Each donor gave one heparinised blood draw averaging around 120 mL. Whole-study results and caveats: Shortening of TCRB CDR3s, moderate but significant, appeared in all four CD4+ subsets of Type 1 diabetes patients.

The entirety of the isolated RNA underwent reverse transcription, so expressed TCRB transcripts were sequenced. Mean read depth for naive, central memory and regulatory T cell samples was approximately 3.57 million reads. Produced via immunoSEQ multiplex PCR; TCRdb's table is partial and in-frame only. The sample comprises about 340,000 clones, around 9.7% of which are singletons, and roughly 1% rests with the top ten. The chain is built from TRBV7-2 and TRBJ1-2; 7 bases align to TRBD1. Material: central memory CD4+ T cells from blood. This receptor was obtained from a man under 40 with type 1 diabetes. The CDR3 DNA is TGTGCCAGCAGCTCCCCGACAGGGAACTATGGCTACACCTTC. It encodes CASSSPTGNYGYTF.